One and the same sample provided the 7 T cell receptor beta chains below, sequenced in a study of T cell repertoires in cytomegalovirus infection. Using its own MiXCR run on the reads, TCRdb lists one record per CDR3 protein. The profile shows 480,000 or so distinct CDR3 sequences, roughly 12% of them singletons. The specimen was PBMCs. The receptors were sampled from a human donor in good health (CMV status not recorded). Some clones in this sample may be carry-over from other donors' samples.

There are a few counts of this clonotype. The rearrangement links TRBV2 to TRBJ2-5; D ambiguous. The germline CDR1 and CDR2 sequences are SNHLY and FYNNEI. The ends were cut back, 6 bases at V and 7 bases at J, with 15 bases in the middle. The CDR3 loop spans 13 amino acids. CDR3 sequence: CASRLDPMGTQYF. The DNA of the CDR3 is TGTGCCAGCAGGCTCGACCCGATGGGGACCCAGTACTTC.

The V call is TRBV20-1, the J call TRBJ2-3; D possibly corresponds to TRBD1 (5 bases). From germline, CDR1 is DFQATT and CDR2 SNEGSKA (reference sequence). The CDR3 is 14 amino acids. Trimming pared 6 bases from V and 3 bases from J, leaving 16 bases between. The CDR3 DNA reads as TGCAGTGCCCTAAAGGGGCCTGGGACAGATACGCAGTATTTT. It is translated as CSALKGPGTDTQYF.

This clonotype was picked up a small number of times. The chain is built from TRBV12-3 or TRBV12-4 and TRBJ2-3; 7 bases line up with TRBD2. V shed 6 bases and J 1 base; nucleotides not matched to a gene: 7. CDR3 length equals 15 residues. CDR3 in amino acids: CASRLGAGRTDTQYF. For the CDR3, the DNA is TGTGCCAGCAGACTGGGAGCGGGACGCACAGATACGCAGTATTTT.

This clonotype was detected ten times or more. This chain links TRBV15 with TRBJ1-5, with no clear D. This CDR3 region has 17 residues. Germline assignment: CDR1 LNHNV and CDR2 YYDKDF (reference sequence). Trimming stripped 0 bases from V and 2 bases from J, with 14 bases between. CDR3 sequence (DNA): TGTGCCACCAGCAGAGATTACGAACTGTTAGGCAATCAGCCCCAGCATTTT. Amino acids: CATSRDYELLGNQPQHF.

V is TRBV28 and J is TRBJ2-7, with 7 bases identical to TRBD2. J was trimmed by 1 base and V by 4 bases; bases with no gene match: 7. This CDR3 spans 15 amino acids. Germline CDR1 is MDHEN and CDR2 is SYDVKM. This CDR3 reads CASSYRGSRSYEQYF. As DNA, the CDR3 is TGTGCCAGCAGTTATCGCGGGAGTAGGTCCTACGAGCAGTACTTC.

J is TRBJ1-2 and V is TRBV20-1; D might be TRBD1 (5 bases). CDR1 and CDR2 from the germline V gene are DFQATT and SNEGSKA (reference sequence). V was shortened by 0 bases and J by 8 bases, with 7 bases between the two germline ends. The CDR3 extends over 11 amino acids. CDR3 DNA sequence: TGCAGTGCTAGAGATAGGGGAGGCTACACCTTC. As protein: CSARDRGGYTF.

This clonotype was recorded once. The chain couples TRBV19 to TRBJ2-1; D not resolved. CDR3 length: 17 amino acids. V gave up 1 base and J gave up 1 base, with 14 bases separating them. Germline CDR1 and CDR2: LNHDA and SQIVND (reference sequence). CDR3 sequence: CASSIVQQLTSYNEQFF. The CDR3 nucleotides are TGTGCCAGTAGTATAGTCCAACAGCTTACTTCCTACAATGAGCAGTTCTTC.